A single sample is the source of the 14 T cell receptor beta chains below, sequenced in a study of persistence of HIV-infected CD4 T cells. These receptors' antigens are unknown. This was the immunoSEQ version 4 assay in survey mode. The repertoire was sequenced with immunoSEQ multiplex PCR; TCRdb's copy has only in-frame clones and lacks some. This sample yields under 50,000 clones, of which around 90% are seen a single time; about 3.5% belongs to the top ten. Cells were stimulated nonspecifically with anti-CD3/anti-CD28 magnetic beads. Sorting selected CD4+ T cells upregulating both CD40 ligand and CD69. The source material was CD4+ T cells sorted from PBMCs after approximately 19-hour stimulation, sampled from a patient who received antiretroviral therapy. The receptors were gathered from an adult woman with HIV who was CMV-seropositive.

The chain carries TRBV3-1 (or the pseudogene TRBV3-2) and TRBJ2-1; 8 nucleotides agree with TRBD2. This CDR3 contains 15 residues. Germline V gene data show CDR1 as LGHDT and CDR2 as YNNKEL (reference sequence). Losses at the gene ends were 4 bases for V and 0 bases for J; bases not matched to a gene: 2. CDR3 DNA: TGTGCCAGCAGCCGCCGGGAGGGCTCCTACAATGAGCAGTTCTTC. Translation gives CASSRREGSYNEQFF.

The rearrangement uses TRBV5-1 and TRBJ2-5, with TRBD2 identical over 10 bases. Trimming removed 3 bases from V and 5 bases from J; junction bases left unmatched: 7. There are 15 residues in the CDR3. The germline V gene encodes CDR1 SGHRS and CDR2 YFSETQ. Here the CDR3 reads CASSWGLARVETQYF. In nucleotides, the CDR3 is TGCGCCAGCAGCTGGGGACTAGCGAGAGTCGAGACCCAGTACTTC.

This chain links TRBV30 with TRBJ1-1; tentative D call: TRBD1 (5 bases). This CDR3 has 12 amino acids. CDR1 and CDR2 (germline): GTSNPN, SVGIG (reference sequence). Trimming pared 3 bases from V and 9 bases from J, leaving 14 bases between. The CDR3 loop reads CAWSGLQGQAFF. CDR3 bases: TGTGCCTGGAGCGGCTTGCAGGGTCAAGCTTTCTTT.

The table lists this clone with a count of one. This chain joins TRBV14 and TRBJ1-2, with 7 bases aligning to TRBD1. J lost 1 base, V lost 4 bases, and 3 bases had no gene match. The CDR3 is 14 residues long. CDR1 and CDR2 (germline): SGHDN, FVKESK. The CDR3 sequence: CASSLQGFNYGYTF. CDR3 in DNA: TGTGCCAGCAGCCTACAGGGGTTTAACTATGGCTACACCTTC.

CDR3 coding DNA: TGCGCCAGCAGCTTGACTGGGAGAGCGAACACCGGGGAGCTGTTTTTT. It translates to CASSLTGRANTGELFF. The chain joins TRBV5-1 to TRBJ2-2, with D perhaps matching TRBD2 (5 bases). The V gene lost 1 base and the J gene lost 0 bases, with 10 bases spanning the gap. Germline V lookup: CDR1 SGHRS, CDR2 YFSETQ. The CDR3 sequence is 16 residues long.

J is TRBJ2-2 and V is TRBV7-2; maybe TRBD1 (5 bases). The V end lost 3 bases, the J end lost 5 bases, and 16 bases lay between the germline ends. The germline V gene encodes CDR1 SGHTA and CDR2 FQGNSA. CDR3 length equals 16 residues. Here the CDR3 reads CASSLVGVGATGELFF. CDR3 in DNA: TGTGCCAGCAGCTTGGTAGGGGTCGGTGCGACCGGGGAGCTGTTTTTT.

CDR3 loop: CASSEARAGGREQYF. In DNA, the CDR3 is TGTGCCAGCAGTGAAGCCAGGGCGGGAGGGCGCGAGCAGTACTTC. The rearrangement links TRBV2 to TRBJ2-7, with TRBD2 identical over 9 bases. Germline values: CDR1 SNHLY, CDR2 FYNNEI. Germline trimming cut 0 bases from V and 6 bases from J; bases unmatched to any gene: 6. The CDR3 has 15 residues.

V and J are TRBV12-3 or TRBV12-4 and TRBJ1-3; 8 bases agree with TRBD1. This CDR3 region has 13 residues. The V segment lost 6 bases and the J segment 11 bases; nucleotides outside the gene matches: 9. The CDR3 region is CASRIMGQDSIYF. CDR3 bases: TGTGCCAGCAGAATTATGGGACAGGACTCCATATATTTT.

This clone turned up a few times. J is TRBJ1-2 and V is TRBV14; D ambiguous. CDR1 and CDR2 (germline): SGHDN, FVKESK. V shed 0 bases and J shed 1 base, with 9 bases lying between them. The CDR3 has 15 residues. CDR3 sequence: CASSQDTRDNYGYTF. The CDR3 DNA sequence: TGTGCCAGCAGCCAAGATACCCGGGATAACTATGGCTACACCTTC.

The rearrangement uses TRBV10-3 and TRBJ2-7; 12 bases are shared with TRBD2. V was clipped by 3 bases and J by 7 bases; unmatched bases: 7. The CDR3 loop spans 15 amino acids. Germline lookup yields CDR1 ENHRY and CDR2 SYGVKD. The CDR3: CAISDPLAGGREQYF. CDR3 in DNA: TGTGCCATCAGTGATCCCCTAGCGGGAGGGCGAGAGCAGTACTTC.

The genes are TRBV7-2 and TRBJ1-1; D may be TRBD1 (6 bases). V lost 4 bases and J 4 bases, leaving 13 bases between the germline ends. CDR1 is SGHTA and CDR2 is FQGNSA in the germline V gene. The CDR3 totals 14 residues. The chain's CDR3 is CASSSRGARTEAFF. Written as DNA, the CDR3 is TGTGCCAGCAGCTCTAGGGGGGCCCGCACTGAAGCTTTCTTT.

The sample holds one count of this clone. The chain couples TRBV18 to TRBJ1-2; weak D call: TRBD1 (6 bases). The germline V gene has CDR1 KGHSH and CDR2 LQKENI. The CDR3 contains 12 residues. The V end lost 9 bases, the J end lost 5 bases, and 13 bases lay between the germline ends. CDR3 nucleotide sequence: TGTGCCAGTACCGGGGGGCCATATGGCTACACCTTC. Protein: CASTGGPYGYTF.

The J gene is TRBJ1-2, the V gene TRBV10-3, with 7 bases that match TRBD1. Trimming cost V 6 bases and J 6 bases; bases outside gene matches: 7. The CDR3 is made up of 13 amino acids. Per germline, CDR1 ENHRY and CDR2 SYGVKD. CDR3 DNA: TGTGCCATCAGGGCAGGGGGTTATAATGGCTACACCTTC. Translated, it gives CAIRAGGYNGYTF.

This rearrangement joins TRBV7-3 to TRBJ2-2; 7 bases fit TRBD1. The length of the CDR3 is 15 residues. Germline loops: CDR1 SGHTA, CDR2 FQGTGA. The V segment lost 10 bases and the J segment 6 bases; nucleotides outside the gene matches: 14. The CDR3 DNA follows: TGTGCCACCTACAGGGGCTTTTATCCGGCCGGGGAGCTGTTTTTT. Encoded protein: CATYRGFYPAGELFF.